The 9 T cell receptor beta chains in this list originate from one sample, sequenced in a study of CD8+CD57+ T cells in acquired aplastic anemia. Profiling of TCR beta VDJ combinations and CDR3 sequences used genomic DNA as template. TCRdb processed the reads anew with MiXCR; each CDR3 protein has one entry. The table includes fewer than 200,000 distinct CDR3 sequences, over 70% detected once. Patients picked for sequencing had shown CD8+CD57+ cell expansion detected by flow cytometry. The specimen sequenced was sorted CD4+, CD8+, or CD8+CD57+ T cells (not recorded which) from PBMCs. The receptors here all came from a human donor with aplastic anemia.

The chain combines TRBV19 with TRBJ1-6, with D unresolved. Germline values: CDR1 LNHDA, CDR2 SQIVND (reference sequence). The ends were cut back, 4 bases at V and 9 bases at J, with 7 bases in the middle. The CDR3 is made up of 12 amino acids. This CDR3 reads CASSTGISPLHF. The CDR3 DNA follows: TGTGCCAGTAGTACAGGCATTTCACCCCTCCACTTT.

The gene calls are TRBV20-1 and TRBJ1-1; no clear D gene. The CDR3 extends over 13 amino acids. The V gene lost 5 bases and the J gene lost 3 bases, with 13 bases spanning the gap. Per the germline V gene, CDR1 is DFQATT and CDR2 is SNEGSKA (reference sequence). This CDR3 is CSAPTDGDTEAFF. DNA for the CDR3: TGCAGTGCTCCGACCGACGGAGACACTGAAGCTTTCTTT.

This sequence joins TRBV5-1 and TRBJ2-7, with TRBD1 as a possible D gene (6 bases). CDR1 and CDR2 (germline): SGHRS, YFSETQ. Between the trimmed V and J ends, which lost 4 bases and 5 bases, there was a span of 13 bases. The CDR3 length is 13 residues. CDR3 sequence: CASSDVQGDEQYF. The CDR3 DNA follows: TGCGCCAGCAGCGACGTACAGGGCGACGAGCAGTACTTC.

The rearrangement links TRBV2 to TRBJ1-2; TRBD1 is a possible D gene (6 bases). V was cut by 5 bases and J by 8 bases, with 15 bases left in between. This CDR3 is 13 amino acids long. CDR1 and CDR2 (germline): SNHLY, FYNNEI. CDR3 amino acids: CASSLVHREGYTF. The CDR3 nucleotides are TGTGCCAGCAGTTTGGTCCACAGGGAAGGCTACACCTTC.

This clonotype was seen at least ten times. The J gene is TRBJ2-3, the V gene TRBV20-1; 9 bases map to TRBD2. The V and J ends lost 6 bases and 6 bases, in that order; junction bases with no gene match: 16. The germline V gene has CDR1 DFQATT and CDR2 SNEGSKA (reference sequence). This CDR3 is built from 16 residues. CDR3 protein: CSAPGLAYPTLDTQYF. The CDR3 DNA follows: TGCAGTGCCCCGGGACTAGCTTACCCCACACTCGATACGCAGTATTTT.

The V gene is TRBV2, the J gene TRBJ1-1, with 7 bases that match TRBD1. Trimming removed 10 bases from V and 2 bases from J; junction bases left unmatched: 10. This CDR3 is built from 14 residues. Germline assignment: CDR1 SNHLY and CDR2 FYNNEI. The DNA of the CDR3 is TGTGCCACGAATCCGCGGACAGGCAACACTGAAGCTTTCTTT. It is translated as CATNPRTGNTEAFF.

J is TRBJ2-5 and V is TRBV5-4; D is ambiguous. With 4 bases removed from V and 5 bases from J, the gap between germline ends came to 18 bases. In germline, CDR1 is SGHNT, CDR2 YYREEE (reference sequence). The CDR3 sequence is 15 residues long. CDR3 sequence: CASSLEGVGAETQYF. The CDR3 nucleotides are TGTGCCAGCAGCCTGGAAGGCGTGGGCGCGGAGACCCAGTACTTC.

This clonotype was picked up a small number of times. The rearrangement uses TRBV20-1 and TRBJ1-4; the D gene is possibly TRBD1 (5 bases). The germline CDR1 and CDR2 sequences are DFQATT and SNEGSKA (reference sequence). The CDR3 covers 15 residues. Trimming removed 2 bases from V and 1 base from J, with 11 bases in between. The CDR3 DNA is TGCAGTGCTAGACGGGACGCCGGAACTAATGAAAAACTGTTTTTT. Encoded protein: CSARRDAGTNEKLFF.

V gene TRBV7-6 combines with J gene TRBJ1-1; D not certain. The CDR3 has 14 residues. The germline CDR1 and CDR2 sequences are SGHVS and FNYEAQ. V gave up 0 bases and J gave up 2 bases, with 7 bases separating them. CDR3 in DNA: TGTGCCAGCAGCTTAGCGACGGTTAACACTGAAGCTTTCTTT. Translating gives CASSLATVNTEAFF.